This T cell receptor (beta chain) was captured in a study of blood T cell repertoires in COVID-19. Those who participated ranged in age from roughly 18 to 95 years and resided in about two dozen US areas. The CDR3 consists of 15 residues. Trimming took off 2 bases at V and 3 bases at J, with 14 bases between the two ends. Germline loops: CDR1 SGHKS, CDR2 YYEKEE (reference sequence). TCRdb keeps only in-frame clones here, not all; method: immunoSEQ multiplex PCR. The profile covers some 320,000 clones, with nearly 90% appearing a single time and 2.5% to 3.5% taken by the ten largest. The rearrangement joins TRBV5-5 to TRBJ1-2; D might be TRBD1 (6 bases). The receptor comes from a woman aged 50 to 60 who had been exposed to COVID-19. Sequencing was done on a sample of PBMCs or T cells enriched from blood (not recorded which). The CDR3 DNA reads TGTGCCAGCAGCTTCGGTCAGGGGCTCTACTATGGCTACACCTTC. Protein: CASSFGQGLYYGYTF.